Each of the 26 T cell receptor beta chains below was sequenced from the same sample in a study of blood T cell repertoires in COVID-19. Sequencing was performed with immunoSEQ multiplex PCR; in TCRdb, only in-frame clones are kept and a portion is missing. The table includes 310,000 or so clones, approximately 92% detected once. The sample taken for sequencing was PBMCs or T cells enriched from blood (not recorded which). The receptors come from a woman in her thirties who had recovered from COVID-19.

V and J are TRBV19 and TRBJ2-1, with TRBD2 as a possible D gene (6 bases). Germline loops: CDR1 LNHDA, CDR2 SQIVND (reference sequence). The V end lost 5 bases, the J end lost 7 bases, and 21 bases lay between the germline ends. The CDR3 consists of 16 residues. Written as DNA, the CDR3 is TGTGCCAGTAGTGCCGGCGGGACCGCCCCGGGGAATGAGCAGTTCTTC. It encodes CASSAGGTAPGNEQFF.

The CDR3 region has the DNA TGTGCCAGCAGCCAAGATAGAAGGACTAGCCAGGACGAGCAGTACTTC. This translates into CASSQDRRTSQDEQYF. The rearrangement joins TRBV4-2 to TRBJ2-7; 8 nucleotides align to TRBD2. The trim removed 0 bases at V and 5 bases at J, leaving 9 bases unmatched. This CDR3 has 16 amino acids. The germline CDR1 and CDR2 sequences are LGHNA and YNFKEQ.

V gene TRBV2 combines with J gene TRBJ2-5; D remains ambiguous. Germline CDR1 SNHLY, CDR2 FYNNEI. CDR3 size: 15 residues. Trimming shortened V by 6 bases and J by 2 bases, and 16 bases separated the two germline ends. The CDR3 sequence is CASSQLGQLQETQYF. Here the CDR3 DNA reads TGTGCCAGCAGCCAGCTTGGGCAGTTACAAGAGACCCAGTACTTC.

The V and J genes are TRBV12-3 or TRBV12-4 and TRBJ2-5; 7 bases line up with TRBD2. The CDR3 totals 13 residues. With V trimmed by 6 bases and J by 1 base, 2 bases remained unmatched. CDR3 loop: CASRWTSQETQYF. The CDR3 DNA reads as TGTGCCAGCAGATGGACTAGCCAAGAGACCCAGTACTTC.

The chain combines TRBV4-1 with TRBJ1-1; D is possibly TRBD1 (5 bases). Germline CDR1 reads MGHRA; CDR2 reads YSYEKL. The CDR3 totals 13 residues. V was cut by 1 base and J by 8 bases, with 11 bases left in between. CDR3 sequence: CASSQASGNEAFF. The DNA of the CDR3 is TGCGCCAGCAGCCAAGCCTCAGGGAACGAAGCTTTCTTT.

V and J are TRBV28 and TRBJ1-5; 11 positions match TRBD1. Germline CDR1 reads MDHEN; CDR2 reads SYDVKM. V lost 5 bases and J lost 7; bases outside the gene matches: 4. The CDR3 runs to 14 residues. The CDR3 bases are TGTGCCAGCAGTCCGGACAGGGGGCAACAGCCCCAGCATTTT. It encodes CASSPDRGQQPQHF.

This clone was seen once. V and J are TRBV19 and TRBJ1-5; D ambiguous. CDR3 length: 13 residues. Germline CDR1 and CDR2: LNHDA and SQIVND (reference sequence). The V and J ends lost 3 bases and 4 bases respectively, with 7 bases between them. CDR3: CASSIAGNQPQHF. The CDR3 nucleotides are TGTGCCAGTAGTATTGCGGGAAATCAGCCCCAGCATTTT.

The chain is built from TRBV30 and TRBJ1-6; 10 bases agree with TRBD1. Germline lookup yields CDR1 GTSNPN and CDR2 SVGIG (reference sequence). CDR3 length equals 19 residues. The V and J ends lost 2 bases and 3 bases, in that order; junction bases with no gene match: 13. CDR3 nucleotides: TGTGCCTGGAGTATCCCTCGGGACAGGGGCTTTGTCTATAATTCACCCCTCCACTTT. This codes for CAWSIPRDRGFVYNSPLHF.

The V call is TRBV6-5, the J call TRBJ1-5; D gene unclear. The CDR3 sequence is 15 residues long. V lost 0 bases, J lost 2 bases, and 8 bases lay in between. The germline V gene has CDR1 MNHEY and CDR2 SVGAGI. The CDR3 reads CASSYSRDGNQPQHF. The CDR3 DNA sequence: TGTGCCAGCAGTTACTCGAGGGATGGCAATCAGCCCCAGCATTTT.

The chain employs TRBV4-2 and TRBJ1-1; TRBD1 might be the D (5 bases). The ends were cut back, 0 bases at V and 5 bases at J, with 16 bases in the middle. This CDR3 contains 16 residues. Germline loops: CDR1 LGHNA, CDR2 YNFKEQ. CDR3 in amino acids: CASSQEGGRGGTEAFF. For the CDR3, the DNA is TGTGCCAGCAGCCAAGAGGGGGGAAGGGGTGGGACTGAAGCTTTCTTT.

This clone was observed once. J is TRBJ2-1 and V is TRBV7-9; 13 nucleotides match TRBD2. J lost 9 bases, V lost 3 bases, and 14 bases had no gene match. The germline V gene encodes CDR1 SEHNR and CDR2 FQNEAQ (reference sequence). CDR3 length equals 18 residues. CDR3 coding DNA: TGTGCCAGCAGCTTTCTAGGGGCGGGACTAGCGGGACTTGGTGAGCAGTTCTTC. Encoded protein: CASSFLGAGLAGLGEQFF.

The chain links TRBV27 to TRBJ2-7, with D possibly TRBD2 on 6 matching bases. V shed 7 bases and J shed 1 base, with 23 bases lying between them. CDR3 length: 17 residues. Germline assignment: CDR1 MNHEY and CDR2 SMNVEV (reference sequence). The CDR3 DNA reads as TGTGCCAGCACCCCCCTCGGAGGGGCCAATGGTTCCTACGAGCAGTACTTC. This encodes CASTPLGGANGSYEQYF.

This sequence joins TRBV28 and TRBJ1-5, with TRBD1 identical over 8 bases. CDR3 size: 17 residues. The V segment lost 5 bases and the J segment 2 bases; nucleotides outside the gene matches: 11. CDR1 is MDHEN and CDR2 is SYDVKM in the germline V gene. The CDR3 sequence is CASSLGQGAIGNQPQHF. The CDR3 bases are TGTGCCAGCAGTCTAGGGCAGGGGGCGATCGGCAATCAGCCCCAGCATTTT.

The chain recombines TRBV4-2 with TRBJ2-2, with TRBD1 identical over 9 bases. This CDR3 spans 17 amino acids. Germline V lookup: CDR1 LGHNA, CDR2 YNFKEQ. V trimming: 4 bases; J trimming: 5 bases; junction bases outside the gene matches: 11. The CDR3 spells CASSRQGRTGVTGELFF. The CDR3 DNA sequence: TGTGCCAGCAGCCGCCAAGGACGGACAGGGGTTACCGGGGAGCTGTTTTTT.

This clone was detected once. CDR3 DNA: TGTGCCAGCAGTGACACTAGCGGGGCCACAGATACGCAGTATTTT. This sequence encodes CASSDTSGATDTQYF. The chain recombines TRBV28 with TRBJ2-3; 10 bases match TRBD2. J lost 2 bases, V lost 5 bases, and 4 bases had no gene match. Per germline, CDR1 MDHEN and CDR2 SYDVKM. CDR3 length equals 15 residues.

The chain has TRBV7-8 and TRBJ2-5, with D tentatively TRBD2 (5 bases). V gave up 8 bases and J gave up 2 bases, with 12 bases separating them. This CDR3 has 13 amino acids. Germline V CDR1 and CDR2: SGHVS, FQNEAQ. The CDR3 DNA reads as TGTGCCAGCTCGACGGGAAGGCAAGAGACCCAGTACTTC. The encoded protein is CASSTGRQETQYF.

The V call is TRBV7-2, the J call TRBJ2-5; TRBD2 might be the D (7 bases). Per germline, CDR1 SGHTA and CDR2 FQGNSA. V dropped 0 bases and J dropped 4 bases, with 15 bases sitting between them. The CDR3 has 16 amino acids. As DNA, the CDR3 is TGTGCCAGCAGCTTAGCGTTGCGGGGGCTACGAGAGACCCAGTACTTC. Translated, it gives CASSLALRGLRETQYF.

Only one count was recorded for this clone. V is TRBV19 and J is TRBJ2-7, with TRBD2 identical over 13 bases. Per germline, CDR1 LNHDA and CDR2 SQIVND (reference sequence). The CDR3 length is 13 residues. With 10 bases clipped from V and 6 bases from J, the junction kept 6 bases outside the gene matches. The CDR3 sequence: CAIRGLAGFEQYF. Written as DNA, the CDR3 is TGTGCCATTAGGGGACTAGCGGGATTCGAGCAGTACTTC.

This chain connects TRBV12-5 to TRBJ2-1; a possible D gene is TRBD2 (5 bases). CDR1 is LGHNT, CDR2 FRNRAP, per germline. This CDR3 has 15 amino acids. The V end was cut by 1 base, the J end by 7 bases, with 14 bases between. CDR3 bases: TGTGCTAGTGGTTTGGGAGTAGCGTACCCGAATGAGCAGTTCTTC. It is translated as CASGLGVAYPNEQFF.

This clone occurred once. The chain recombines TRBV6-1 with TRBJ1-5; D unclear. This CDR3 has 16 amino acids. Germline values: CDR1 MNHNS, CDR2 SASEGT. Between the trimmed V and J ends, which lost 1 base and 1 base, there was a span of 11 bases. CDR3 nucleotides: TGTGCCAGCAGTGAAGGGGCCATAGGCAGCAATCAGCCCCAGCATTTT. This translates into CASSEGAIGSNQPQHF.

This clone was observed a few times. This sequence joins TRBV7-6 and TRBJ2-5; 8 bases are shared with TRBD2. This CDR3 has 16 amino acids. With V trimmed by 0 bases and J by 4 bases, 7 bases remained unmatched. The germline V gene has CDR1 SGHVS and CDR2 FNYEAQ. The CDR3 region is CASSLAVSGTGETQYF. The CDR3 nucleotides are TGTGCCAGCAGCTTAGCCGTTAGCGGGACGGGAGAGACCCAGTACTTC.

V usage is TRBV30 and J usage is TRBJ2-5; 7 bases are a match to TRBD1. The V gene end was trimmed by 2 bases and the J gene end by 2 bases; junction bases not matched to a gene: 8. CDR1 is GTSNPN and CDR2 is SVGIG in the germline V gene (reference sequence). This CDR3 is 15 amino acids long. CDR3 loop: CAWSPPDRAQETQYF. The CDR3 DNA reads TGTGCCTGGAGTCCTCCTGACAGGGCACAAGAGACCCAGTACTTC.

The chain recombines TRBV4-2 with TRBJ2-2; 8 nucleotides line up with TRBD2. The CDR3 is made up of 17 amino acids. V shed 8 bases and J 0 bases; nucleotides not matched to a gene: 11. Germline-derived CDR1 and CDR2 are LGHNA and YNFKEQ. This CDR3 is CASHPYAGGTNTGELFF. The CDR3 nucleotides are TGTGCCAGCCACCCCTACGCGGGAGGCACGAACACCGGGGAGCTGTTTTTT.

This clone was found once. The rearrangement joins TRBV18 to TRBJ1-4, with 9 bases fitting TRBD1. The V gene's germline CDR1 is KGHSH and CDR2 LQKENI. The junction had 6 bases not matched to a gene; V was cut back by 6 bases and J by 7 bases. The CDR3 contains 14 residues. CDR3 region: CASSRGQGSEKLFF. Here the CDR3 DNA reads TGTGCCAGCTCCCGGGGACAGGGTAGTGAAAAACTGTTTTTT.

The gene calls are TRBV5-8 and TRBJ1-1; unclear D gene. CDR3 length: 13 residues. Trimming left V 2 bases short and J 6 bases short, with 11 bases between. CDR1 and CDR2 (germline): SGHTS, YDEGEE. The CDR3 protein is CASSFSGTAEAFF. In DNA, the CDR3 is TGTGCCAGCAGCTTTAGCGGAACGGCTGAAGCTTTCTTT.

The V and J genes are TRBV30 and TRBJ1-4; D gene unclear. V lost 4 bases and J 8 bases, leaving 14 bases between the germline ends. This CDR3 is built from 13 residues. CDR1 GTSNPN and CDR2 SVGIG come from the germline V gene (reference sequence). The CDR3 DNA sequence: TGTGCCTGGAACATAATGGGAGGAGAAAAACTGTTTTTT. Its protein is CAWNIMGGEKLFF. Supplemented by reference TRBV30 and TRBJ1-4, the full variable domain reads SQTIHQWPATLVQPVGSPLSLECTVEGTSNPNLYWYRQAAGRGLQLLFYSVGIGQISSEVPQNLSASRPQDRQFILSSKKLLLSDSGFYLCAWNIMGGEKLFFGSGTQLSVL.